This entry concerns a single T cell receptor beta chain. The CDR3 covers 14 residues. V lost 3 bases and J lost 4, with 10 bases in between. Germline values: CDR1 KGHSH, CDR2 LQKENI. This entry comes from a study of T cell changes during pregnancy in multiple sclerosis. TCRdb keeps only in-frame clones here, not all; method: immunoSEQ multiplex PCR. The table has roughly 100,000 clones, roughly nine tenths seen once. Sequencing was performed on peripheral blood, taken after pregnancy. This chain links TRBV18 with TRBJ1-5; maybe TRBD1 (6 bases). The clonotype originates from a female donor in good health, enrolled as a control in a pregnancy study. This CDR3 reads CASSPDSSNQPQHF. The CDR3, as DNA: TGTGCCAGCTCACCGGACAGCTCGAATCAGCCCCAGCATTTT.